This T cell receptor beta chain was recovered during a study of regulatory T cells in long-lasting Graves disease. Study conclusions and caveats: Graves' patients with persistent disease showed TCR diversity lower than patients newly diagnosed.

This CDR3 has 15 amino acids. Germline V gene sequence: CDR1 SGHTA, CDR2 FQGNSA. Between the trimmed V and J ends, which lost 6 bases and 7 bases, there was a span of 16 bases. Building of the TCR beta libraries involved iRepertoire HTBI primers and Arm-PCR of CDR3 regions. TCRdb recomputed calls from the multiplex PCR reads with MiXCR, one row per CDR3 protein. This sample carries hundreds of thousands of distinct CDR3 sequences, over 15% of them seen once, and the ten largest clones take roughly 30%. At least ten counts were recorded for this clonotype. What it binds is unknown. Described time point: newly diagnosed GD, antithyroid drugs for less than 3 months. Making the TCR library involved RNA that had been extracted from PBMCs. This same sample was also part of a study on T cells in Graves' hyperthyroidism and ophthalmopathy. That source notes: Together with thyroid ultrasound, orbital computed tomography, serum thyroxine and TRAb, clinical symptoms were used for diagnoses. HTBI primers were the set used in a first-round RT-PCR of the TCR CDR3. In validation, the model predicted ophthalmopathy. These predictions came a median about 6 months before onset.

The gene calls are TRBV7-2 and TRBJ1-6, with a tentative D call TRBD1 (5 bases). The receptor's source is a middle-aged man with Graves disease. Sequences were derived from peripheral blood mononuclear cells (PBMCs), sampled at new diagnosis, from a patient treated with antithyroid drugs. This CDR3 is CASSPQQVDNSPLHF. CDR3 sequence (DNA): TGTGCCAGCAGTCCCCAACAGGTCGACAATTCACCCCTCCACTTT. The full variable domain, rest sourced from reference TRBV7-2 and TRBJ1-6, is GAGVSQSPSNKVTEKGKDVELRCDPISGHTALYWYRQSLGQGLEFLIYFQGNSAPDKSGLPSDRFSAERTGGSVSTLTIQRTQQEDSAVYLCASSPQQVDNSPLHFGNGTRLTVT.